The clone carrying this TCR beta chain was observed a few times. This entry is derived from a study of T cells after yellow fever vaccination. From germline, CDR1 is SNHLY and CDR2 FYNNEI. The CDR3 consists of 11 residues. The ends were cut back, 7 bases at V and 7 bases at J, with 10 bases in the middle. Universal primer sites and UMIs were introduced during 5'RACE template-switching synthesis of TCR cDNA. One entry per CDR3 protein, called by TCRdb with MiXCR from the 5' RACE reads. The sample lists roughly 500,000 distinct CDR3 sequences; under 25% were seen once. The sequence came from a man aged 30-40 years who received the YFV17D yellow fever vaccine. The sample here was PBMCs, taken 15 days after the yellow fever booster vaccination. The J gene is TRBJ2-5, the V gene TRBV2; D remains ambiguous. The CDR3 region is CASKGPSTQYF. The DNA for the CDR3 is TGTGCCAGCAAAGGACCTTCGACCCAGTACTTC.